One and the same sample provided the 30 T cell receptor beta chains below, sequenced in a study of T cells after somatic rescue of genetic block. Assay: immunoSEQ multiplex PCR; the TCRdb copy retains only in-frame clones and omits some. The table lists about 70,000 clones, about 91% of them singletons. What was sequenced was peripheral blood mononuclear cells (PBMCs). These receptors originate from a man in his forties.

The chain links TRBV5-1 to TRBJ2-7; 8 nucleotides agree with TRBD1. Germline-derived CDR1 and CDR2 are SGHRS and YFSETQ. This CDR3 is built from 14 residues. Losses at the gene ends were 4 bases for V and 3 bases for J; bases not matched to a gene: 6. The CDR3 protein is CASSRTGQGYEQYF. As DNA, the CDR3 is TGCGCCAGCAGCCGGACAGGGCAGGGCTACGAGCAGTACTTC. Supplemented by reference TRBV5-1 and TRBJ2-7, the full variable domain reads KAGVTQTPRYLIKTRGQQVTLSCSPISGHRSVSWYQQTPGQGLQFLFEYFSETQRNKGNFPGRFSGRQFSNSRSEMNVSTLELGDSALYLCASSRTGQGYEQYFGPGTRLTVT.

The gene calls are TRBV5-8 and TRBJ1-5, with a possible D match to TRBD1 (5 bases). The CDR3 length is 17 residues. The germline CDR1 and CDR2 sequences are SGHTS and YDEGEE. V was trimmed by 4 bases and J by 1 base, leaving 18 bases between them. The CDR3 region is CASSLGPGRVSNQPQHF. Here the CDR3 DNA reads TGTGCCAGCAGCCTGGGACCGGGCAGGGTAAGCAATCAGCCCCAGCATTTT.

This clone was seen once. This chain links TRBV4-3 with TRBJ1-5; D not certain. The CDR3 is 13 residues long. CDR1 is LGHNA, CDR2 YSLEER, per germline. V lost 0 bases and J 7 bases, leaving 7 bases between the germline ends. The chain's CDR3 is CASSQDGQQPQHF. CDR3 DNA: TGCGCCAGCAGCCAAGACGGGCAACAGCCCCAGCATTTT.

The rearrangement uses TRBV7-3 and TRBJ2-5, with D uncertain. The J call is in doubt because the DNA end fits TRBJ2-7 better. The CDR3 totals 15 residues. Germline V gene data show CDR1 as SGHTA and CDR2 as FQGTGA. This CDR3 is CASSPDGGTSYEQYF. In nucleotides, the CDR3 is TGTGCCAGCAGCCCAGACGGTGGCACCTCCTACGAGCAGTACTTC.

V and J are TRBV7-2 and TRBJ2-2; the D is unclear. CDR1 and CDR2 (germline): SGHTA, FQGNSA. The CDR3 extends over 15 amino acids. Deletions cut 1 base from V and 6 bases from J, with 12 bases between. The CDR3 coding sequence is TGTGCCAGCAGCTTAGGGTCCCGAGGAGCCGGGGAGCTGTTTTTT. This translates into CASSLGSRGAGELFF.

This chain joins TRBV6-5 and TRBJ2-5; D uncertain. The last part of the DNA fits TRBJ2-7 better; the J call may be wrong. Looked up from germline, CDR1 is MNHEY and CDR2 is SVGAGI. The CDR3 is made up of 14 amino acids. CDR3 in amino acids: CASSLTLSSYEQYF. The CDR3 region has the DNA TGTGCCAGCAGCCTTACCTTGAGCTCCTACGAGCAGTACTTC.

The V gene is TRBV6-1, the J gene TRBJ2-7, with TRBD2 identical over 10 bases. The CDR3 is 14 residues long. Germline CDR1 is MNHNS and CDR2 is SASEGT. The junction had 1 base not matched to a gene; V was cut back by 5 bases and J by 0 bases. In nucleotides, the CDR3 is TGTGCCAGCAGTTCTAGCGGGGGCTCCTACGAGCAGTACTTC. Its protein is CASSSSGGSYEQYF.

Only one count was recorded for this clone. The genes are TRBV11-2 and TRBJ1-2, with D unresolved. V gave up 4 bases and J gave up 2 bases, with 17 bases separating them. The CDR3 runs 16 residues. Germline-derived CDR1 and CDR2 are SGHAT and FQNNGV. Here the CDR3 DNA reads TGTGCCAGCAGCTCGCTGGGAAGGCGACGAAACTATGGCTACACCTTC. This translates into CASSSLGRRRNYGYTF. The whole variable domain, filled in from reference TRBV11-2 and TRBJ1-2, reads EAGVAQSPRYKIIEKRQSVAFWCNPISGHATLYWYQQILGQGPKLLIQFQNNGVVDDSQLPKDRFSAERLKGVDSTLKIQPAKLEDSAVYLCASSSLGRRRNYGYTFGSGTRLTVV.

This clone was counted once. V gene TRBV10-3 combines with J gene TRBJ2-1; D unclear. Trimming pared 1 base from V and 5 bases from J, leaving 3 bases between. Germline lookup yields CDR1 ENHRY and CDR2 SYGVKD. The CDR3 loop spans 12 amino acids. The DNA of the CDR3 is TGTGCCATCAGTGAGTTTGACAATGAGCAGTTCTTC. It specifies CAISEFDNEQFF.

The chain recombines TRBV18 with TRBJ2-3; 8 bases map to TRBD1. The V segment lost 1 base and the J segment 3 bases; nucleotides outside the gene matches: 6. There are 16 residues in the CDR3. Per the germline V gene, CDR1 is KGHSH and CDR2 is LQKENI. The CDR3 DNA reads TGTGCCAGCTCACCACGTCAGGGGGCGAGGACAGATACGCAGTATTTT. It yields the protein CASSPRQGARTDTQYF.

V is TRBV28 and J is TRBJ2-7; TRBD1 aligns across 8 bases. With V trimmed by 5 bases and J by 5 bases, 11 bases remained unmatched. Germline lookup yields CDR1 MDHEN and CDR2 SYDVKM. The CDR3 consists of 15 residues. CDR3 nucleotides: TGTGCCAGCAGTCCCCCGGGACAGGTTTCGAACGAGCAGTACTTC. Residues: CASSPPGQVSNEQYF.

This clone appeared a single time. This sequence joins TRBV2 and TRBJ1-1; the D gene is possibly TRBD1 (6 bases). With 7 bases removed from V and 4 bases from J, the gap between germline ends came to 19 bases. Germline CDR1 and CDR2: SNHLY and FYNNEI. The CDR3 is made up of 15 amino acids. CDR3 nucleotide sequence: TGTGCCAGCACTAGTAGGGGGGCCGGGGGCACTGAAGCTTTCTTT. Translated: CASTSRGAGGTEAFF.

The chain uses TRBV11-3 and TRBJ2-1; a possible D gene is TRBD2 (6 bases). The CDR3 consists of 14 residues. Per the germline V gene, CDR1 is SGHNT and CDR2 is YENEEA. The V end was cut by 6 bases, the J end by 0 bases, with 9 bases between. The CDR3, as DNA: TGTGCCAGCAGGCGGGACGGCTCCTACAATGAGCAGTTCTTC. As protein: CASRRDGSYNEQFF. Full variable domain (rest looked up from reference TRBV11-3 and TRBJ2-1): EAGVVQSPRYKIIEKKQPVAFWCNPISGHNTLYWYLQNLGQGPELLIRYENEEAVDDSQLPKDRFSAERLKGVDSTLKIQPAELGDSAVYLCASRRDGSYNEQFFGPGTRLTVL.

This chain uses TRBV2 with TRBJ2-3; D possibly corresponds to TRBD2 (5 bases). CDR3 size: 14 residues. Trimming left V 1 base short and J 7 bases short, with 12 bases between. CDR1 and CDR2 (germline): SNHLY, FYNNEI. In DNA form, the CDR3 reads TGTGCCAGCAGTGAAGGGCTAGCATCATATACGCAGTATTTT. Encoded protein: CASSEGLASYTQYF.

CDR3 nucleotides: TGTGCCAGTAGCAGTGGGACAGGGGGCAGGAATGAGCAGTTCTTC. Protein sequence: CASSSGTGGRNEQFF. V gene TRBV19 combines with J gene TRBJ2-1, with 12 bases identical to TRBD1. The V and J ends lost 6 bases and 7 bases, in that order; junction bases with no gene match: 7. Germline loops: CDR1 LNHDA, CDR2 SQIVND (reference sequence). The CDR3 totals 15 residues.

The CDR3 DNA sequence: TGCGCCAGCAGTGTTGCCCGGGACAGGACCTACGAGCAGTACTTC. Translation gives CASSVARDRTYEQYF. The J gene is TRBJ2-5, the V gene TRBV10-2, with 8 positions matching TRBD1. The J call may be in error: the DNA end matches TRBJ2-7 better. Germline V gene lookup returns CDR1 WSHSY and CDR2 SAAADI. CDR3 length: 15 amino acids.

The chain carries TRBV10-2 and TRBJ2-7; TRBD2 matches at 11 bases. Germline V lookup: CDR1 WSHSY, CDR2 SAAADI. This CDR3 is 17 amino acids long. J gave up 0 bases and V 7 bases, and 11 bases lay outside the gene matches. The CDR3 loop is CASIAPLAGGLSYEQYF. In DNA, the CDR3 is TGCGCCAGCATTGCCCCGCTAGCGGGGGGCCTCTCCTACGAGCAGTACTTC.

Here the CDR3 DNA reads TGTGCCAGCAGTTCCGGGACTAGCACAGATACGCAGTATTTT. It codes for CASSSGTSTDTQYF. The J gene is TRBJ2-3, the V gene TRBV6-5; a possible D gene is TRBD2 (6 bases). Deletions cut 4 bases from V and 0 bases from J, with 8 bases between. The CDR3 sequence is 14 residues long. Per germline, CDR1 MNHEY and CDR2 SVGAGI.

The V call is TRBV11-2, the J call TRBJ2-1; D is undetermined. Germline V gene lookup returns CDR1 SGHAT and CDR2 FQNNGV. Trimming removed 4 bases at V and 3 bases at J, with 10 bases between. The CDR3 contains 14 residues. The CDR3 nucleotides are TGTGCCAGCAGCTCCCCACAAAACTACAATGAGCAGTTCTTC. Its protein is CASSSPQNYNEQFF.

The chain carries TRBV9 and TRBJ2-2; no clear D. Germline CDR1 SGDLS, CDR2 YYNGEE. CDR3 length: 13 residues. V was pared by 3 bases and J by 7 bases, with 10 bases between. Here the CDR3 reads CASSARVYGELFF. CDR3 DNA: TGTGCCAGCAGCGCAAGGGTATACGGGGAGCTGTTTTTT.

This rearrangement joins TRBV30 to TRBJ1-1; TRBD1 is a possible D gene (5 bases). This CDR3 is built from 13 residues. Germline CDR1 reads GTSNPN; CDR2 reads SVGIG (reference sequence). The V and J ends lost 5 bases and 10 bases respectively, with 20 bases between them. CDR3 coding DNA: TGTGCCTGGGGGAGGGGTATCGGGGCAGGAGCTTTCTTT. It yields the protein CAWGRGIGAGAFF. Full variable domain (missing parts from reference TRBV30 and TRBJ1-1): SQTIHQWPATLVQPVGSPLSLECTVEGTSNPNLYWYRQAAGRGLQLLFYSVGIGQISSEVPQNLSASRPQDRQFILSSKKLLLSDSGFYLCAWGRGIGAGAFFGQGTRLTVV.

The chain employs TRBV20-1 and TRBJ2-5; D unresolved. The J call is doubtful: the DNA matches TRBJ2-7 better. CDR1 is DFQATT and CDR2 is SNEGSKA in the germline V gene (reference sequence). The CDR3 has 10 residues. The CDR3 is CSASSNEQYF. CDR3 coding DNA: TGCAGTGCAAGTTCCAACGAGCAGTACTTC.

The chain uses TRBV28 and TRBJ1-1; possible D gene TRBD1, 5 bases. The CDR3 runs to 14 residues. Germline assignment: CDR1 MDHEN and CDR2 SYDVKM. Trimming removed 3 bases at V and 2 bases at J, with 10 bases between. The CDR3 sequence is CASSLGQENTEAFF. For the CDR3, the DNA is TGTGCCAGCAGTTTGGGGCAGGAAAACACTGAAGCTTTCTTT.

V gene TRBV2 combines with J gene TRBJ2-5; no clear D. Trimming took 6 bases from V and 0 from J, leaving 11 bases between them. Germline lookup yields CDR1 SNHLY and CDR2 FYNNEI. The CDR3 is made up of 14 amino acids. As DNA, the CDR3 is TGTGCCAGCAGCAAAACAGCGAACCAAGAGACCCAGTACTTC. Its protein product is CASSKTANQETQYF.

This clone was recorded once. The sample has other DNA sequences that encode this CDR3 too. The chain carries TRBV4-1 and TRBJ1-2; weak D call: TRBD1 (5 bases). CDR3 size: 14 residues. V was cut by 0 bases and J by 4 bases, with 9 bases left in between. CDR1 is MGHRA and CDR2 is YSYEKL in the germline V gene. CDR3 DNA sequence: TGCGCCAGCAGCCAAGATAGGGGAACCTATGGCTACACCTTC. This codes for CASSQDRGTYGYTF.

In nucleotides, the CDR3 is TGTGCCAGTAGTATAGCTGCCAGATACATGTCGTTCTACACCTTC. It is translated as CASSIAARYMSFYTF. V is TRBV19 and J is TRBJ1-2, with D unclear. CDR3 length: 15 residues. Germline CDR1 and CDR2: LNHDA and SQIVND (reference sequence). V lost 1 base and J 10 bases, leaving 19 bases between the germline ends.

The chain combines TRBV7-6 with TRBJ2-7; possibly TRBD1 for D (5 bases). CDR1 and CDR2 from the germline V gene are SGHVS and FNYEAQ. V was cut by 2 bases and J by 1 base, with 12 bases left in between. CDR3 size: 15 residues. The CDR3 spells CASSLQGLPSYEQYF. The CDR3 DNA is TGTGCCAGCAGCTTACAGGGCCTACCATCCTACGAGCAGTACTTC.

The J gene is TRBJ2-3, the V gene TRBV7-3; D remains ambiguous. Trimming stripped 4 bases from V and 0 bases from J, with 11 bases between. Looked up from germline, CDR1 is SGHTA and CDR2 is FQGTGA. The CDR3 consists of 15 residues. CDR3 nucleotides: TGTGCCAGCAGCTCGTACAGACTTAGCACAGATACGCAGTATTTT. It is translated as CASSSYRLSTDTQYF.

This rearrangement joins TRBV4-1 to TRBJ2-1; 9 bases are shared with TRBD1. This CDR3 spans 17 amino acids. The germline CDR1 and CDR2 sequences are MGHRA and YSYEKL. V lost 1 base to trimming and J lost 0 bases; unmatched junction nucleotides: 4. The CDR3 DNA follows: TGCGCCAGCAGCCAAGTTGGGACAGGGAGCTCCTACAATGAGCAGTTCTTC. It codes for CASSQVGTGSSYNEQFF.

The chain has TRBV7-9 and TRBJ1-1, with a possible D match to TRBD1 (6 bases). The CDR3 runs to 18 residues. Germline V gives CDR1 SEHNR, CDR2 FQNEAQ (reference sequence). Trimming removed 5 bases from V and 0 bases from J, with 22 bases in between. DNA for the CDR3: TGTGCCAGCAGCCCCACTCGTGCAGGGGAGGGCTTGAACACTGAAGCTTTCTTT. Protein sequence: CASSPTRAGEGLNTEAFF.